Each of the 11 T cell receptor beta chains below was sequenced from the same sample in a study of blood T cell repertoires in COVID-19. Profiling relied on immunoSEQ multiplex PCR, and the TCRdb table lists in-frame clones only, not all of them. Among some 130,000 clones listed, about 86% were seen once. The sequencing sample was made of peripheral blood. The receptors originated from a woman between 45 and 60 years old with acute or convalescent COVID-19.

The CDR3 here is CASSPNLSGGANYNEQFF. The CDR3 DNA reads TGCGCCAGCAGCCCGAATCTGAGCGGGGGGGCCAACTACAATGAGCAGTTCTTC. The chain links TRBV5-1 to TRBJ2-1, with 10 bases matching TRBD2. The CDR3 sequence is 18 residues long. With V trimmed by 4 bases and J by 3 bases, 13 bases remained unmatched. Germline lookup yields CDR1 SGHRS and CDR2 YFSETQ.

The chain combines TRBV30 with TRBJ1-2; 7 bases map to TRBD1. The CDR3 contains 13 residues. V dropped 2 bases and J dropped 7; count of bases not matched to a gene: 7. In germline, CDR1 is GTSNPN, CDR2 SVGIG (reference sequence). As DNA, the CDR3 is TGTGCCTGGAGTATAGGACAGGTCGGTGGCTACACCTTC. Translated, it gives CAWSIGQVGGYTF. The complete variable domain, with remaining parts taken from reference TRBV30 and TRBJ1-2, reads SQTIHQWPATLVQPVGSPLSLECTVEGTSNPNLYWYRQAAGRGLQLLFYSVGIGQISSEVPQNLSASRPQDRQFILSSKKLLLSDSGFYLCAWSIGQVGGYTFGSGTRLTVV.

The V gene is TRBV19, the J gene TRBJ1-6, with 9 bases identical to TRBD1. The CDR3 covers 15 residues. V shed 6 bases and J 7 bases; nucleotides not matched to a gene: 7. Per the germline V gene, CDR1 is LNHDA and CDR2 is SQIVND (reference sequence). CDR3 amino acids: CASSPDRGLNSPLHF. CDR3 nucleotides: TGTGCCAGTAGCCCGGACAGGGGACTAAATTCACCCCTCCACTTT.

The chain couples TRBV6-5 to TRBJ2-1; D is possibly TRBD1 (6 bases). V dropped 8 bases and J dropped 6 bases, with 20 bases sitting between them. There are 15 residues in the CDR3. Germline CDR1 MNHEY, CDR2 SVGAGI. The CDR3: CASSTGSGTFNEQFF. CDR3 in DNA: TGTGCCAGCTCCACAGGGTCCGGGACCTTCAATGAGCAGTTCTTC.

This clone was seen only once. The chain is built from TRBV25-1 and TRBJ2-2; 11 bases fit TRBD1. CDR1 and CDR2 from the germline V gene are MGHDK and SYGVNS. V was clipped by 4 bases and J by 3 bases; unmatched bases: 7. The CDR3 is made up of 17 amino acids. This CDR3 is CASSGTGGGMYTGELFF. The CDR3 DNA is TGTGCCAGCAGTGGGACAGGGGGCGGGATGTACACCGGGGAGCTGTTTTTT.

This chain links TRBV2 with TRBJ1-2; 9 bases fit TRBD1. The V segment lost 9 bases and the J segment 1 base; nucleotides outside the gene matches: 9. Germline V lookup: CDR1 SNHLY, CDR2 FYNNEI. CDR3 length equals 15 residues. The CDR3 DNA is TGTGCCAGTCCCCCTGCGGGACAGGGTAACTATGGCTACACCTTC. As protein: CASPPAGQGNYGYTF.

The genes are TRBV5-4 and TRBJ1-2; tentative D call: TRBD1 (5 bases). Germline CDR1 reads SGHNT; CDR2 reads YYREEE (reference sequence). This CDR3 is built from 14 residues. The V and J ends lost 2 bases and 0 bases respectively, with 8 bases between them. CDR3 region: CASSFGQANYGYTF. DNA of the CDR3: TGTGCCAGCAGCTTTGGACAAGCTAACTATGGCTACACCTTC.

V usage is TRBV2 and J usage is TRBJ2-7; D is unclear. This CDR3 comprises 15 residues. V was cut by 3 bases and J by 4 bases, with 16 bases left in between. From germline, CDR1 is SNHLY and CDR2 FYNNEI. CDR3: CASSDEGQKRYEQYF. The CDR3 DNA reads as TGTGCCAGCAGTGACGAAGGTCAGAAGAGGTACGAGCAGTACTTC. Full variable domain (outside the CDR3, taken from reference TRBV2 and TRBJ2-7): EPEVTQTPSHQVTQMGQEVILRCVPISNHLYFYWYRQILGQKVEFLVSFYNNEISEKSEIFDDQFSVERPDGSNFTLKIRSTKLEDSAMYFCASSDEGQKRYEQYFGPGTRLTVT.

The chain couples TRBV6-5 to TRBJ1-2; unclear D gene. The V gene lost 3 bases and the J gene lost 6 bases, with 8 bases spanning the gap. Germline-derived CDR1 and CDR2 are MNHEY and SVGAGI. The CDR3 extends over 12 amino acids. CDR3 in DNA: TGTGCCAGCAGTTATCGAGGAGATGGCTACACCTTC. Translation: CASSYRGDGYTF.

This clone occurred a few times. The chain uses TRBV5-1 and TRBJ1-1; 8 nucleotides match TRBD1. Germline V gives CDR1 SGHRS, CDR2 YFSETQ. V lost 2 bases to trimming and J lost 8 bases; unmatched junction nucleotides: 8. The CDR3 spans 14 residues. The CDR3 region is CASSLDGQGIEAFF. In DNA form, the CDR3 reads TGCGCCAGCAGCTTAGACGGACAGGGAATCGAAGCTTTCTTT.

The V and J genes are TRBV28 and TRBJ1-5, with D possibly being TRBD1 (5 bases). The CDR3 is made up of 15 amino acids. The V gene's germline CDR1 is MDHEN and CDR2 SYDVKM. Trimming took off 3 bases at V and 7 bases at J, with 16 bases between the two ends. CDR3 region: CASSLGGGGGQPQHF. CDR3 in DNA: TGTGCCAGCAGTTTGGGCGGGGGAGGAGGACAGCCCCAGCATTTT.